This TCR beta chain is drawn from a study of blood T cell repertoires in COVID-19. Study as a whole: Both acute and convalescent COVID-19 samples were obtained from the United States, Italy and Spain.

In the study's own analysis: Reference gene primer amplification gave nucleated cell count estimates. TCRdb keeps only in-frame clones here, not all; method: immunoSEQ multiplex PCR. From that table come the V and J calls and clone size; the DNA was used to work out D and trimming. The table has 150,000 to 200,000 clones, over 75% seen once. There are 15 residues in the CDR3. Germline values: CDR1 MNHEY, CDR2 SMNVEV (reference sequence). Trimming cost V 5 bases and J 3 bases; bases outside gene matches: 9. The origin of this receptor is a woman aged 18-35 years who had recovered from COVID-19. This chain uses TRBV27 with TRBJ1-2; TRBD1 agrees at 7 bases. Material: PBMCs or T cells enriched from blood (not recorded which). CDR3 bases: TGTGCCAGCAGTCCATTATTCAGGGGGTACTATGGCTACACCTTC. Translation gives CASSPLFRGYYGYTF.